These 11 T cell receptor beta chains share one sample of origin, sequenced in a study of T cell responses to AZD1222 COVID-19 vaccine. Measured with immunoSEQ multiplex PCR; TCRdb has only the in-frame clones, and not every one. In the table there are around 130,000 clones, less than 95% of which are singletons. The specimen was peripheral blood, collected 28 days after the second dose of the MenACWY control vaccine. These receptors were collected from an adult who received the MenACWY meningococcal vaccine as a control.

This clone was seen a single time. This chain links TRBV7-3 with TRBJ2-1, with 15 bases identical to TRBD2. Per germline, CDR1 SGHTA and CDR2 FQGTGA. CDR3 length equals 15 residues. The J segment lost 7 bases and the V segment lost 5 bases, leaving 3 bases of the junction unmatched. This CDR3 reads CASSAGTSGRNEQFF. CDR3 in DNA: TGTGCCAGCAGCGCCGGGACTAGCGGGAGGAATGAGCAGTTCTTC.

V and J are TRBV2 and TRBJ1-1; no reliable D call. Germline V gene data show CDR1 as SNHLY and CDR2 as FYNNEI. The CDR3 sequence is 13 residues long. Trimming shortened V by 7 bases and J by 3 bases, and 12 bases separated the two germline ends. As DNA, the CDR3 is TGTGCCAGCACCGCTAAAATGGACACTGAAGCTTTCTTT. Residues: CASTAKMDTEAFF. Variable domain in full (rest from reference TRBV2 and TRBJ1-1): EPEVTQTPSHQVTQMGQEVILRCVPISNHLYFYWYRQILGQKVEFLVSFYNNEISEKSEIFDDQFSVERPDGSNFTLKIRSTKLEDSAMYFCASTAKMDTEAFFGQGTRLTVV.

This sequence joins TRBV2 and TRBJ2-7, with 7 positions matching TRBD2. Germline loops: CDR1 SNHLY, CDR2 FYNNEI. V was clipped by 4 bases and J by 5 bases; unmatched bases: 11. The length of the CDR3 is 15 residues. CDR3 nucleotides: TGTGCCAGCAGTGGACGCGGGGGAGGAACCCACGAGCAGTACTTC. Translated: CASSGRGGGTHEQYF.

This clone is a singleton in its sample. The CDR3 spells CASSQVTHTDTQYF. The DNA of the CDR3 is TGCGCCAGCAGCCAAGTCACTCATACAGATACGCAGTATTTT. The chain uses TRBV4-3 and TRBJ2-3; D remains ambiguous. Deletions cut 1 base from V and 3 bases from J, with 8 bases between. In germline, CDR1 is LGHNA, CDR2 YSLEER. This CDR3 comprises 14 residues.

The chain combines TRBV19 with TRBJ2-6; D remains unclear. The CDR3 has 15 residues. V was shortened by 5 bases and J by 0 bases, with 8 bases between the two germline ends. Germline V lookup: CDR1 LNHDA, CDR2 SQIVND (reference sequence). The CDR3 DNA reads as TGTGCCAGTAGTTTGCTGTCCTCTGGGGCCAACGTCCTGACTTTC. Residues: CASSLLSSGANVLTF.

The V and J genes are TRBV7-2 and TRBJ1-6; no clear D gene. Trimming cost V 1 base and J 8 bases, with 12 bases left between them. The CDR3 length is 15 residues. Germline-derived CDR1 and CDR2 are SGHTA and FQGNSA. The DNA of the CDR3 is TGTGCCAGCAGCTTAGACGGACGTTTAGATTCACCCCTCCACTTT. Its protein is CASSLDGRLDSPLHF.

This clone was detected a few times. V and J are TRBV27 and TRBJ2-7; the match to TRBD2 covers 9 bases. Germline V gives CDR1 MNHEY, CDR2 SMNVEV (reference sequence). Trimming cost V 5 bases and J 2 bases; bases outside gene matches: 10. The length of the CDR3 is 16 residues. The CDR3 coding sequence is TGTGCCAGCAGTCCTCTATCTAGCGGGACAACCTACGAGCAGTACTTC. It encodes CASSPLSSGTTYEQYF.

The V call is TRBV19, the J call TRBJ1-5, with a tentative D call TRBD1 (6 bases). The CDR3 totals 14 residues. The V end lost 3 bases, the J end lost 4 bases, and 10 bases lay between the germline ends. Germline V gene data show CDR1 as LNHDA and CDR2 as SQIVND (reference sequence). CDR3: CASSIWGANQPQHF. Here the CDR3 DNA reads TGTGCCAGTAGTATTTGGGGGGCTAATCAGCCCCAGCATTTT.

The chain uses TRBV2 and TRBJ2-7; 8 bases line up with TRBD2. The CDR3 loop spans 13 amino acids. V was pared by 6 bases and J by 1 base, with 2 bases of the junction left unmatched. CDR1 and CDR2 from the germline V gene are SNHLY and FYNNEI. CDR3 amino acids: CASRVAGSYEQYF. CDR3 DNA: TGTGCCAGCAGGGTAGCGGGATCCTACGAGCAGTACTTC.

V and J are TRBV6-5 and TRBJ1-2; unclear D gene. The germline gives CDR1 MNHEY, CDR2 SVGAGI. Trimming shortened V by 8 bases and J by 0 bases, and 10 bases separated the two germline ends. The CDR3 runs to 13 residues. The CDR3 DNA reads TGTGCCAGCGGATCGGGATCTAACTATGGCTACACCTTC. Translated: CASGSGSNYGYTF.

V is TRBV5-4 and J is TRBJ2-3; 8 positions match TRBD2. The CDR3 has 14 amino acids. The germline V gene has CDR1 SGHNT and CDR2 YYREEE (reference sequence). As DNA, the CDR3 is TGTGGCTCGACAGCGGGGGCGAGCACAGATACGCAGTATTTT. Its translation is CGSTAGASTDTQYF.